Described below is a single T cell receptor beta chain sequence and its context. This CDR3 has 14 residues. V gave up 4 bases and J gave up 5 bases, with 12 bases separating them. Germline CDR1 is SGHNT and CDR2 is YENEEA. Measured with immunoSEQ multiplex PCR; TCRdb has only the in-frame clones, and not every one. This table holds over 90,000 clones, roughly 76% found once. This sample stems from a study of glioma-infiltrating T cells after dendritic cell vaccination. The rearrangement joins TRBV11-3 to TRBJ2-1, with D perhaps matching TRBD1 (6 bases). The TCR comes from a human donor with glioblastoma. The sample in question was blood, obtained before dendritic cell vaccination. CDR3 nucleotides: TGTGCCAGCAGCTCGACAGGCCCTAACAATGAGCAGTTCTTC. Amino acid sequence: CASSSTGPNNEQFF.